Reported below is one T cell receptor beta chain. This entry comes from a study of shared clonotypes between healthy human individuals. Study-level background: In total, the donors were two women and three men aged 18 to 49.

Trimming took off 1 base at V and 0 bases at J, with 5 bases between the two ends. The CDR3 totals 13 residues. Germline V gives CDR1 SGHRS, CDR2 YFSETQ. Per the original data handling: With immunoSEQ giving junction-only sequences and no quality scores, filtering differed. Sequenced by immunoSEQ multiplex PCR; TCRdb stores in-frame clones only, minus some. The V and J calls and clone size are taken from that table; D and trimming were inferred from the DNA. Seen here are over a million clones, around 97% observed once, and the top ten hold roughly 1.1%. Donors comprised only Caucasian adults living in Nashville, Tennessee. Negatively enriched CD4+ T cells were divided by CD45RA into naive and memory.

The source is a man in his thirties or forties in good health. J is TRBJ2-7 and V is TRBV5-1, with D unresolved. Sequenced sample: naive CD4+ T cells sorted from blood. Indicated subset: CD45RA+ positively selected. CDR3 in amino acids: CASSLKVSYEQYF. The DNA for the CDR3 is TGCGCCAGCAGCTTGAAGGTCTCCTACGAGCAGTACTTC.